This entry is about one T cell receptor beta chain. Time point here: patch test 3, about 24 weeks after DPC sensitization. As for treatment: therapeutic diphenylcyclopropenone sensitization with weekly scalp DPC. The library gave individual cDNA molecules unique molecular identifiers. From the RACE reads, TCRdb called clonotypes with MiXCR, one entry per CDR3 protein. The sample lists over 80,000 distinct CDR3 sequences, roughly 10% occurring once. The J segment lost 4 bases and the V segment lost 3 bases, leaving 6 bases of the junction unmatched. CDR1 KGHDR and CDR2 SFDVKD come from the germline V gene. The CDR3 contains 15 residues. The data are from a study of human T cells and chemical hapten exposure. Study-level background: There were weekly diphenylcyclopropenone doses to the scalp for patients throughout the roughly 24-week study.

This sequence was found in a woman in her twenties or thirties with alopecia areata. Some clones in this sample may be carry-over from other donors' samples. This chain joins TRBV24-1 and TRBJ1-2; TRBD1 aligns across 8 bases. Material: whole blood, obtained in connection with sensitization to the hapten diphenylcyclopropenone (DPC). CDR3 sequence: CATSDETGTGYGYTF. The CDR3 DNA sequence: TGTGCCACCAGTGATGAGACCGGGACAGGCTATGGCTACACCTTC.